This T cell receptor beta chain stems from a study of blood T cell repertoires in COVID-19. Clones were sequenced by immunoSEQ multiplex PCR, and TCRdb holds only the in-frame ones, with some missing. The table shows more than 80,000 clones, with 86% occurring only once. The V gene's germline CDR1 is SGHKS and CDR2 YYEKEE (reference sequence). The CDR3 is 16 amino acids. V gave up 0 bases and J gave up 2 bases, with 15 bases separating them. V gene TRBV5-5 combines with J gene TRBJ2-7, with D tentatively TRBD1 (5 bases). The sequencing sample was made of peripheral blood. The receptor comes from an elderly man with acute or convalescent COVID-19. In DNA form, the CDR3 reads TGTGCCAGCAGCTTGGTTGGCAGGGTGGACGCCTACGAGCAGTACTTC. Protein: CASSLVGRVDAYEQYF.